The source of this T cell receptor beta chain is a study of beta chain features in type 1 diabetes. Points from the study as a whole: Still unanswered here is whether HLA type influences TCRB rearrangement.

Investigators reverse transcribed all isolated RNA, so they sequenced expressed TCRB transcripts. TCRdb keeps only in-frame clones here, not all; method: immunoSEQ multiplex PCR. The table has 450,000 or so clones, over 9.5% seen once. Trimming cost V 3 bases and J 6 bases, with 15 bases left between them. Germline CDR1 reads MGHRA; CDR2 reads YSYEKL. The CDR3 covers 15 residues. For this clone: Its antigen is currently unknown.

The sequencing sample was made of naive CD4+ T cells from blood. This rearrangement joins TRBV4-1 to TRBJ2-1; D assignment may be TRBD1 or TRBD2 (6 bases each). This TCR derives from a young woman in good health. The CDR3 DNA follows: TGCGCCAGCAGCCAGGGGGGCGTTCTGGGCAATGAGCAGTTCTTC. Translating gives CASSQGGVLGNEQFF.